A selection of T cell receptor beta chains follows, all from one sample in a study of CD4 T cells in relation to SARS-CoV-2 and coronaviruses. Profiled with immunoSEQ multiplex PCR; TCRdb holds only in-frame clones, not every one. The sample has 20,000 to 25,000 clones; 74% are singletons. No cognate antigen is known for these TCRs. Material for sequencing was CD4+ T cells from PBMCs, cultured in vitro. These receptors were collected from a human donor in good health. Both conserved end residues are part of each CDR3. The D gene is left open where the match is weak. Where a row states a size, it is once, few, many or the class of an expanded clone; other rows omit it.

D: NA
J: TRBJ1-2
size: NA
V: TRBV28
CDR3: CASSGWDTRYGYTF
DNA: TGTGCCAGCAGTGGATGGGACACCCGATATGGCTACACCTTC

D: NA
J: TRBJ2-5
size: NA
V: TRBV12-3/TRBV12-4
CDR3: CASRIETGTQYF
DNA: TGTGCCAGCAGGATTGAGACGGGGACCCAGTACTTC

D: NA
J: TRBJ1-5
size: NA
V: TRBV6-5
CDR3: CASSYLPSGDQPQHF
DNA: TGTGCCAGCAGTTACCTGCCGTCAGGTGATCAGCCCCAGCATTTT

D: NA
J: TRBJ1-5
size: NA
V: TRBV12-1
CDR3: CASSFGQGVDQPQHF
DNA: TGTGCCAGCAGCTTTGGGCAGGGAGTGGATCAGCCCCAGCATTTT

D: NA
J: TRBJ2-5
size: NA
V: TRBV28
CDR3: CASSLRAGYGETQYF
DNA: TGTGCCAGCAGCCTTCGGGCAGGGTATGGCGAGACCCAGTACTTC

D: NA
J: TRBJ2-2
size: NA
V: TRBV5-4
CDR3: CASRQDLSRSGELFF
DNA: TGTGCCAGCAGACAGGACTTGTCACGGTCCGGGGAGCTGTTTTTT

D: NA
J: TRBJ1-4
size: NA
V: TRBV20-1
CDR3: CSARAPRGLFF
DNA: TGCAGTGCTAGAGCCCCCCGAGGACTGTTTTTT

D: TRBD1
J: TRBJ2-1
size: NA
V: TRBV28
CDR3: CASSFVFGTGASYNEQFF
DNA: TGTGCCAGCAGTTTTGTTTTTGGGACAGGGGCCTCCTACAATGAGCAGTTCTTC

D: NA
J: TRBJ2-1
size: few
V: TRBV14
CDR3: CASSHRDLYNEQFF
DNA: TGTGCCAGCAGCCACCGGGACCTCTACAATGAGCAGTTCTTC

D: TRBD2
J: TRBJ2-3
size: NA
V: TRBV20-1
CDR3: CSASRPAGGRTDTQYF
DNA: TGCAGTGCTAGTCGGCCAGCGGGAGGCCGCACAGATACGCAGTATTTT

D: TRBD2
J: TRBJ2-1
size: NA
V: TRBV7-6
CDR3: CASSSRLATYNEQFF
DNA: TGTGCCAGCAGCTCCAGACTAGCGACCTACAATGAGCAGTTCTTC

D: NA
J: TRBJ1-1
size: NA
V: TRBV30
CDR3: CAWRVTGQNTEAFF
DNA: TGTGCCTGGAGGGTGACGGGACAGAACACTGAAGCTTTCTTT

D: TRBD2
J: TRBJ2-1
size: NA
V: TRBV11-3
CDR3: CASSQTSDSYNEQFF
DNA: TGTGCCAGCAGCCAGACTAGCGACTCCTACAATGAGCAGTTCTTC

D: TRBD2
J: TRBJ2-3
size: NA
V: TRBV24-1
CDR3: CATSDFSSGSRDTQYF
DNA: TGTGCCACCAGTGATTTTTCTAGCGGGAGTAGAGATACGCAGTATTTT

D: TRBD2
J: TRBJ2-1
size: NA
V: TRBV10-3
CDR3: CAISEIPQVSGYNEQFF
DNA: TGTGCCATCAGTGAGATCCCACAGGTTAGCGGGTACAATGAGCAGTTCTTC

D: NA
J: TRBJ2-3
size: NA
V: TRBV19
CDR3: CASSILSGDTQYF
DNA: TGTGCCAGTAGTATTCTATCAGGGGATACGCAGTATTTT

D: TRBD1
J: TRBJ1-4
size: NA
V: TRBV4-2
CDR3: CASSQTGQGVGLGEKLFF
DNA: TGTGCCAGCAGCCAGACCGGACAGGGGGTCGGTTTGGGCGAAAAACTGTTTTTT

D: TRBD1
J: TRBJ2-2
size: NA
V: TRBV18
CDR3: CASSPGQGGNTGELFF
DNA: TGTGCCAGCTCACCAGGACAGGGAGGAAACACCGGGGAGCTGTTTTTT

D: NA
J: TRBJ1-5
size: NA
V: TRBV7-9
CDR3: CASSSKGSNQPQHF
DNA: TGTGCCAGCAGCTCCAAGGGCAGCAATCAGCCCCAGCATTTT

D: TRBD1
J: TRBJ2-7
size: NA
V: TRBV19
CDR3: CASPGQASSYEQYF
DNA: TGTGCCAGTCCTGGACAGGCCAGCTCCTACGAGCAGTACTTC

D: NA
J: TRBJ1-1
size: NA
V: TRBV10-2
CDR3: CASSESAGVLGTEAFF
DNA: TGCGCCAGCAGTGAGTCGGCAGGGGTCTTGGGCACTGAAGCTTTCTTT

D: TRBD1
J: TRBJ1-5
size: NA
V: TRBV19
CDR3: CASSILQGSDSNQPQHF
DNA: TGTGCCAGTAGTATATTACAGGGGTCCGATAGCAATCAGCCCCAGCATTTT

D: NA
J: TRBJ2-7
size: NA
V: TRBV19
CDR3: CASSAAQGAYEQYF
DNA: TGTGCCAGTAGTGCCGCACAGGGCGCCTACGAGCAGTACTTC

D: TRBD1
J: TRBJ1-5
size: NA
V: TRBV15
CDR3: CATSREKGTGNQPQHF
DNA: TGTGCCACCAGCAGGGAAAAAGGGACAGGTAATCAGCCCCAGCATTTT

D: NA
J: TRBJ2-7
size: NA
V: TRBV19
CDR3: CASSGTGTSYEQYF
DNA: TGTGCCAGTAGTGGAACAGGGACCTCCTACGAGCAGTACTTC

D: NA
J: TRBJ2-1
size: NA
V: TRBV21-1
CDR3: CASSKAGTSGSINEQFF
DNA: TGTGCCAGCAGCAAAGCCGGGACTAGCGGGAGTATCAATGAGCAGTTCTTC

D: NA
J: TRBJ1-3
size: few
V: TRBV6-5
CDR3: CASRAPAEITIYF
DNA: TGTGCCAGCAGGGCCCCTGCGGAAATCACCATATATTTT

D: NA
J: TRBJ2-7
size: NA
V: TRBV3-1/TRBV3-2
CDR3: CASSQVGGLGYEQYF
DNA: TGTGCCAGCAGCCAAGTTGGGGGGCTGGGTTACGAGCAGTACTTC

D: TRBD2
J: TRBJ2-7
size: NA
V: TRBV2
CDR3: CADSSGGSYEQYF
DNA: TGTGCCGATTCGTCGGGGGGTTCATACGAGCAGTACTTC

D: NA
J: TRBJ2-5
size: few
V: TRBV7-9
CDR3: CASSFRGSLVVETQYF
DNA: TGTGCCAGCAGCTTTCGTGGGAGCCTCGTTGTTGAGACCCAGTACTTC

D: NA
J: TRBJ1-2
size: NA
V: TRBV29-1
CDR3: CSVGLPGYYGYTF
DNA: TGCAGCGTTGGTTTGCCCGGATACTATGGCTACACCTTC

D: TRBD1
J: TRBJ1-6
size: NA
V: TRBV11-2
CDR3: CASSLGTGLRSYNSPLHF
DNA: TGTGCCAGCAGCTTAGGGACAGGGCTCCGCTCCTATAATTCACCCCTCCACTTT

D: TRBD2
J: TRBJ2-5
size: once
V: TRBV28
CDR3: CASSFAGDRKTQYF
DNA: TGTGCCAGCAGTTTTGCGGGAGACCGAAAGACCCAGTACTTC

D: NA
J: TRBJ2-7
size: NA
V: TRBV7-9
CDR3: CASSLAQGSGRGNEQYF
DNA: TGTGCCAGCAGCTTAGCGCAGGGGAGTGGGAGGGGAAACGAGCAGTACTTC

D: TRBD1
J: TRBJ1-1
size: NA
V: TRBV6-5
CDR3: CASSYSDRGNTEAFF
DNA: TGTGCCAGCAGTTACTCGGACAGGGGGAACACTGAAGCTTTCTTT

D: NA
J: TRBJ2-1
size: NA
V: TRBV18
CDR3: CASSRPGGAGSSYNEQFF
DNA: TGTGCCAGCTCACGCCCAGGTGGGGCCGGGAGCTCCTACAATGAGCAGTTCTTC

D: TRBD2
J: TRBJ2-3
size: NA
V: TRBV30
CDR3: CAWGLAGGLPTDTQYF
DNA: TGTGCCTGGGGACTAGCGGGAGGGCTACCCACAGATACGCAGTATTTT

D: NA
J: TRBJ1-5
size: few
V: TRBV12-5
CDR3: CASGLADTRSFNQPQHF
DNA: TGTGCTAGTGGTTTGGCCGACACGCGATCCTTCAATCAGCCCCAGCATTTT